One and the same sample provided the 22 T cell receptor beta chains below, sequenced in a study of CD8 T cells in Susac syndrome. It was with random hexamers that 0.5 to 1 ug RNA was reverse transcribed. TCRdb independently ran MiXCR on the immunoSEQ multiplex PCR reads; one entry per CDR3 protein. The profile covers about 290,000 distinct CDR3 sequences, with roughly 85% appearing a single time and around 0.22% taken by the ten largest. Material for sequencing was CD8+ T cells from PBMCs. These receptors were taken from a human donor with multiple sclerosis.

This chain connects TRBV28 to TRBJ2-1; no firm D call. The V end lost 6 bases, the J end lost 12 bases, and 33 bases lay between the germline ends. The CDR3 has 18 amino acids. Germline values: CDR1 MDHEN, CDR2 SYDVKM. The CDR3 loop is CASSITPSGVSSTMGQFF. The CDR3 bases are TGTGCCAGCAGCATTACCCCCTCTGGGGTAAGCTCTACAATGGGGCAGTTCTTC.

A single count supports this clonotype. The chain joins TRBV11-1 to TRBJ2-1; TRBD2 matches at 8 bases. There are 21 residues in the CDR3. V was clipped by 5 bases and J by 0 bases; unmatched bases: 21. Germline values: CDR1 SGHAT, CDR2 FQDESV (reference sequence). CDR3 in amino acids: CASSPETGLAGRMSSYNEQFF. Written as DNA, the CDR3 is TGTGCCAGCAGCCCAGAGACGGGGCTAGCGGGTAGAATGAGCTCCTACAATGAGCAGTTCTTC.

Only one count was recorded for this clonotype. This chain joins TRBV4-3 and TRBJ2-1; a possible D gene is TRBD1 (6 bases). The V gene lost 4 bases and the J gene lost 5 bases, with 24 bases spanning the gap. This CDR3 comprises 18 residues. Germline V gene sequence: CDR1 LGHNA, CDR2 YSLEER. CDR3 nucleotides: TGCGCCAGCAGCCCTTCCTACCGGGACATGGTACTGGACAATGAGCAGTTCTTC. It encodes CASSPSYRDMVLDNEQFF.

This clonotype was observed once. The chain links TRBV3-1 to TRBJ2-7; TRBD1 agrees at 11 bases. Trimming removed 0 bases from V and 0 bases from J; junction bases left unmatched: 10. This CDR3 spans 19 amino acids. Germline lookup yields CDR1 LGHDT and CDR2 YNNKEL (reference sequence). The CDR3 nucleotides are TGTGCCAGCAGCCAAGATCCGGACAGGGGGCGGAGAGGCTCCTACGAGCAGTACTTC. The encoded protein is CASSQDPDRGRRGSYEQYF.

The chain employs TRBV7-9 and TRBJ1-1, with D unclear. CDR3 length: 14 residues. The germline V gene has CDR1 SEHNR and CDR2 FQNEAQ (reference sequence). V was cut by 2 bases and J by 4 bases, with 11 bases left in between. The CDR3 region has the DNA TGTGCCAGCAGCTTAACGTCCGCGGGCACTGAAGCTTTCTTT. Translated, it gives CASSLTSAGTEAFF.

J is TRBJ2-7 and V is TRBV2, with 11 positions matching TRBD2. The CDR3 spans 14 residues. Per the germline V gene, CDR1 is SNHLY and CDR2 is FYNNEI. The V and J ends lost 3 bases and 4 bases, in that order; junction bases with no gene match: 2. CDR3 in amino acids: CASSELAGGYEQYF. The CDR3, as DNA: TGTGCCAGCAGTGAGCTAGCGGGGGGATACGAGCAGTACTTC. Looking up the rest from reference TRBV2 and TRBJ2-7 gives the full variable domain: EPEVTQTPSHQVTQMGQEVILRCVPISNHLYFYWYRQILGQKVEFLVSFYNNEISEKSEIFDDQFSVERPDGSNFTLKIRSTKLEDSAMYFCASSELAGGYEQYFGPGTRLTVT.

The chain links TRBV6-2 or TRBV6-3 to TRBJ1-1; no firm D call. V was clipped by 8 bases and J by 3 bases, with 13 bases between them. Germline V gene data show CDR1 as MNHEY and CDR2 as SVGEGT. The CDR3 runs 13 residues. The CDR3 bases are TGTGCCAGCGGATATACTGGATACACTGAAGCTTTCTTT. This sequence encodes CASGYTGYTEAFF.

The CDR3 DNA reads as TGTGCCAGCAGCCCGGGCGGACAGGGGGCTCGTGAGCAGTTCTTC. Its protein product is CASSPGGQGAREQFF. The V gene is TRBV5-6, the J gene TRBJ2-1; TRBD1 matches 11 bases. Germline trimming cut 4 bases from V and 9 bases from J; bases unmatched to any gene: 9. Germline V gives CDR1 SGHDT, CDR2 YYEEEE. This CDR3 region has 15 residues. Looking up the rest from reference TRBV5-6 and TRBJ2-1 gives the full variable domain: DAGVTQSPTHLIKTRGQQVTLRCSPKSGHDTVSWYQQALGQGPQFIFQYYEEEERQRGNFPDRFSGHQFPNYSSELNVNALLLGDSALYLCASSPGGQGAREQFFGPGTRLTVL.

The chain joins TRBV20-1 to TRBJ2-1; 7 nucleotides agree with TRBD2. This CDR3 region has 13 residues. The J segment lost 4 bases and the V segment lost 6 bases, leaving 6 bases of the junction unmatched. Germline V CDR1 and CDR2: DFQATT, SNEGSKA (reference sequence). CDR3 coding DNA: TGCAGTGCCATAGCGGGCAATTACAATGAGCAGTTCTTC. As protein: CSAIAGNYNEQFF.

The V call is TRBV6-2 or TRBV6-3, the J call TRBJ2-3, with 10 bases identical to TRBD2. Germline loops: CDR1 MNHEY, CDR2 SVGEGT. V shed 11 bases and J 2 bases; nucleotides not matched to a gene: 10. There are 15 residues in the CDR3. The CDR3 reads CAAGGLAESTDTQYF. In nucleotides, the CDR3 is TGTGCCGCGGGCGGACTAGCGGAATCCACAGATACGCAGTATTTT.

The chain carries TRBV29-1 and TRBJ2-7; 10 bases are a match to TRBD2. Germline V gives CDR1 SQVTM, CDR2 ANQGSEA. Unmatched junction bases numbered 8, after V lost 4 bases and J lost 5 bases. The CDR3 runs 14 residues. The CDR3 DNA is TGCAGCGTTGTCGGTCTAGCGGGAGTCAACGAGCAGTACTTC. This sequence encodes CSVVGLAGVNEQYF.

The chain combines TRBV6-2 or TRBV6-3 with TRBJ2-6; no definite D call. Trimming left V 2 bases short and J 10 bases short, with 9 bases between. This CDR3 is 13 amino acids long. Germline V gene lookup returns CDR1 MNHEY and CDR2 SVGEGT. In DNA, the CDR3 is TGTGCCAGCAGTTACAGCAACGGTAACGTCCTGACTTTC. This codes for CASSYSNGNVLTF.

V and J are TRBV24-1 and TRBJ1-2; D is unclear. The germline V gene has CDR1 KGHDR and CDR2 SFDVKD. V lost 9 bases and J lost 1, with 20 bases in between. There are 16 residues in the CDR3. Here the CDR3 reads CATHSSDGVNNYGYTF. Here the CDR3 DNA reads TGTGCCACCCATAGTTCGGACGGCGTGAATAACTATGGCTACACCTTC.

V gene TRBV12-3 or TRBV12-4 combines with J gene TRBJ1-3, with 7 bases fitting TRBD1. J was trimmed by 4 bases and V by 6 bases; bases with no gene match: 6. There are 14 residues in the CDR3. CDR3 amino acids: CASRSRGIGNTIYF. As DNA, the CDR3 is TGTGCCAGCAGATCCAGGGGGATCGGAAACACCATATATTTT.

This clonotype was observed a handful of times. The chain recombines TRBV6-2 or TRBV6-3 with TRBJ2-3, with 8 bases lining up with TRBD1. This CDR3 contains 15 residues. V lost 6 bases, J lost 1 base, and 6 bases stayed unmatched. Germline V gene data show CDR1 as MNHEY and CDR2 as SVGEGT. CDR3 nucleotides: TGTGCCAGCAGCTCGGACAGGGCGGGCACAGATACGCAGTATTTT. The encoded protein is CASSSDRAGTDTQYF.

The gene calls are TRBV10-3 and TRBJ2-3; no definite D call. Between the trimmed V and J ends, which lost 0 bases and 0 bases, there was a span of 7 bases. The length of the CDR3 is 15 residues. Germline CDR1 reads ENHRY; CDR2 reads SYGVKD. The CDR3 DNA sequence: TGTGCCATCAGTGAGTCGTCCGGCAGCACAGATACGCAGTATTTT. Protein sequence: CAISESSGSTDTQYF.

The chain is built from TRBV18 and TRBJ2-1; D is possibly TRBD2 (5 bases). CDR1 KGHSH and CDR2 LQKENI come from the germline V gene. There are 15 residues in the CDR3. V lost 3 bases and J lost 8, with 17 bases in between. The CDR3 DNA is TGTGCCAGCTCACCGGACTCTTCACTAGTGGATGAGCAGTTCTTC. It codes for CASSPDSSLVDEQFF.

Only one count was recorded for this clonotype. The gene calls are TRBV6-1 and TRBJ2-6; D is ambiguous. This CDR3 is 14 amino acids long. V was pared by 3 bases and J by 4 bases, with 7 bases between. Germline lookup yields CDR1 MNHNS and CDR2 SASEGT. CDR3 DNA: TGTGCCAGCAGTGAGCGCAGGGGGGCCAACGTCCTGACTTTC. Protein product: CASSERRGANVLTF.

The rearrangement links TRBV11-2 to TRBJ2-7, with D perhaps matching TRBD1 (5 bases). CDR3 size: 11 residues. CDR1 and CDR2 from the germline V gene are SGHAT and FQNNGV. V lost 5 bases to trimming and J lost 6 bases, with 8 bases between them. This chain's CDR3 is CASSGAREQYF. CDR3 in DNA: TGTGCCAGCAGCGGGGCGCGCGAGCAGTACTTC.

The rearrangement links TRBV20-1 to TRBJ1-2; tentatively, D is TRBD1 (6 bases). This CDR3 is 14 amino acids long. V dropped 3 bases and J dropped 3 bases, with 14 bases sitting between them. Germline loops: CDR1 DFQATT, CDR2 SNEGSKA (reference sequence). This CDR3 reads CSASEQGRDYGYTF. CDR3 bases: TGCAGTGCTAGCGAACAGGGAAGGGACTATGGCTACACCTTC.

The gene calls are TRBV10-3 and TRBJ2-7; no clear D. Germline V lookup: CDR1 ENHRY, CDR2 SYGVKD. This CDR3 has 16 amino acids. V was cut by 1 base and J by 3 bases, with 16 bases left in between. The CDR3: CAISELPRPSLYEQYF. CDR3 coding DNA: TGTGCCATCAGTGAGTTGCCTAGACCCTCACTCTACGAGCAGTACTTC.

The chain links TRBV14 to TRBJ2-7; 11 bases map to TRBD2. Germline CDR1 is SGHDN and CDR2 is FVKESK. Losses at the gene ends were 4 bases for V and 2 bases for J; bases not matched to a gene: 1. CDR3 size: 14 residues. The CDR3 loop reads CASSRGLAAYEQYF. CDR3 nucleotides: TGTGCCAGCAGCCGGGGACTAGCGGCCTACGAGCAGTACTTC.